This T cell receptor beta chain originates from a study of cytomegalovirus exposure and HLA in healthy donors. Overall study findings and caveats: Most CMV-associated TCR beta chains were later found to appear HLA-restricted.

Points on this clone: No antigen is known for it.

The PCR contained 60 Vbeta and 13 Jbeta primers. The data were produced by immunoSEQ multiplex PCR, yet TCRdb's version contains in-frame clones alone and is incomplete. The data show some 220,000 clones, about three quarters seen once. Germline CDR1 MNHNS, CDR2 SASEGT. V dropped 6 bases and J dropped 1 base, with 12 bases sitting between them. The CDR3 covers 14 residues. This chain uses TRBV6-1 with TRBJ1-1; no clear D. The clonotype originates from a boy younger than 18 in good health and CMV-seronegative. Sequenced sample: PBMCs. DNA for the CDR3: TGTGCCAGCAGATTAGGACTGCAGAACACTGAAGCTTTCTTT. It encodes CASRLGLQNTEAFF.